The rows below give T cell receptor beta chains drawn from one sample of a study of blood T cell repertoires in COVID-19. TCRdb's copy holds only in-frame clones and misses some; the assay was immunoSEQ multiplex PCR. The table records a few hundred thousand clones, 80% of them present only once. The sequencing input was PBMCs or T cells enriched from blood (not recorded which). The receptors derive from a middle-aged woman with acute COVID-19. CDR3s include the opening cysteine and the closing phenylalanine or tryptophan. Fields, in order: D gene, J gene, clone size, V gene, CDR3 protein, CDR3 DNA. D genes are given only for firm matches. Expanded clones are given a class, and other clones once, few, many or no size at all.

d_gene: TRBD2
j_gene: TRBJ2-7
abundance: -
v_gene: TRBV2
CDR3aa: CASSSRRGGSAHEQYF
CDR3nt: TGTGCCAGCAGTTCACGTCGGGGGGGCTCGGCACACGAGCAGTACTTC

d_gene: TRBD1
j_gene: TRBJ2-7
abundance: -
v_gene: TRBV6-5
CDR3aa: CASSYSLGTGVDEQYF
CDR3nt: TGTGCCAGCAGTTACTCCCTCGGGACAGGGGTCGACGAGCAGTACTTC

d_gene: -
j_gene: TRBJ1-2
abundance: -
v_gene: TRBV6-4
CDR3aa: CASSDSDRSYGYTF
CDR3nt: TGTGCCAGCAGTGACTCGGACAGATCCTATGGCTACACCTTC

d_gene: TRBD1
j_gene: TRBJ2-5
abundance: -
v_gene: TRBV7-9
CDR3aa: CASSAVPGTGGKDPETQYF
CDR3nt: TGTGCCAGCAGCGCCGTACCAGGGACAGGGGGCAAAGACCCGGAGACCCAGTACTTC

d_gene: TRBD1
j_gene: TRBJ1-2
abundance: -
v_gene: TRBV12-3/TRBV12-4
CDR3aa: CASSKTGTYGYTF
CDR3nt: TGTGCCAGCAGCAAGACAGGGACCTATGGCTACACCTTC

d_gene: TRBD1
j_gene: TRBJ2-1
abundance: -
v_gene: TRBV5-1
CDR3aa: CASSRRTGGIDEQFF
CDR3nt: TGCGCCAGCAGCCGACGGACAGGGGGCATAGATGAGCAGTTCTTC

d_gene: -
j_gene: TRBJ2-3
abundance: -
v_gene: TRBV7-2
CDR3aa: CASSPTTSTDTQYF
CDR3nt: TGTGCCAGCAGCCCAACGACTAGCACAGATACGCAGTATTTT

d_gene: -
j_gene: TRBJ2-7
abundance: -
v_gene: TRBV29-1
CDR3aa: CSVLTGSYEQYF
CDR3nt: TGCAGCGTGTTGACAGGCTCCTACGAGCAGTACTTC

d_gene: TRBD1
j_gene: TRBJ2-7
abundance: -
v_gene: TRBV11-2
CDR3aa: CASSSKGWDRGIYEQYF
CDR3nt: TGTGCCAGCAGCTCCAAGGGCTGGGACAGGGGTATCTACGAGCAGTACTTC

d_gene: -
j_gene: TRBJ1-1
abundance: -
v_gene: TRBV3-1/TRBV3-2
CDR3aa: CASSPAGRNTEAFF
CDR3nt: TGTGCCAGCAGCCCAGCGGGGAGGAACACTGAAGCTTTCTTT

d_gene: -
j_gene: TRBJ1-2
abundance: -
v_gene: TRBV18
CDR3aa: CASSPDRANYGYTF
CDR3nt: TGTGCCAGCTCACCGGACAGAGCCAACTATGGCTACACCTTC

d_gene: TRBD1
j_gene: TRBJ2-6
abundance: once
v_gene: TRBV19
CDR3aa: CASSVGQGFGANVLTF
CDR3nt: TGTGCCAGTAGTGTGGGACAGGGCTTTGGGGCCAACGTCCTGACTTTC

d_gene: TRBD1
j_gene: TRBJ1-2
abundance: -
v_gene: TRBV28
CDR3aa: CASSTGEWMLGYTF
CDR3nt: TGTGCCAGCAGTACAGGGGAGTGGATGCTGGGCTACACCTTC

d_gene: TRBD1
j_gene: TRBJ2-1
abundance: -
v_gene: TRBV23-1
CDR3aa: CASSQSRGNFSNEQFF
CDR3nt: TGCGCCAGCAGTCAATCCAGGGGGAACTTCTCTAATGAGCAGTTCTTC

d_gene: TRBD1
j_gene: TRBJ2-6
abundance: -
v_gene: TRBV27
CDR3aa: CASSSQGAGANVLTF
CDR3nt: TGTGCCAGCAGTTCGCAGGGGGCCGGGGCCAACGTCCTGACTTTC

d_gene: -
j_gene: TRBJ1-2
abundance: few
v_gene: TRBV3-1/TRBV3-2
CDR3aa: CASSQEGRVYGYTF
CDR3nt: TGTGCCAGCAGCCAAGAGGGCAGGGTCTATGGCTACACCTTC

d_gene: TRBD1
j_gene: TRBJ1-1
abundance: -
v_gene: TRBV19
CDR3aa: CASSTTGGTEAFF
CDR3nt: TGTGCCAGTAGTACTACAGGGGGCACTGAAGCTTTCTTT

d_gene: TRBD1
j_gene: TRBJ1-1
abundance: -
v_gene: TRBV18
CDR3aa: CATSRTGEMNTEAFF
CDR3nt: TGTGCCACCTCAAGGACAGGGGAAATGAACACTGAAGCTTTCTTT

d_gene: -
j_gene: TRBJ1-2
abundance: -
v_gene: TRBV12-3/TRBV12-4
CDR3aa: CASSFRQDRGYTF
CDR3nt: TGTGCCAGCAGTTTTAGACAGGATCGAGGCTACACCTTC

d_gene: -
j_gene: TRBJ2-7
abundance: -
v_gene: TRBV7-2
CDR3aa: CASSLGQLYEQYF
CDR3nt: TGTGCCAGCAGCCTGGGACAACTCTACGAGCAGTACTTC

d_gene: TRBD1
j_gene: TRBJ1-2
abundance: -
v_gene: TRBV7-8
CDR3aa: CASSVGQSNYGYTF
CDR3nt: TGTGCCAGCAGCGTGGGACAGAGTAACTATGGCTACACCTTC

d_gene: TRBD1
j_gene: TRBJ1-4
abundance: -
v_gene: TRBV9
CDR3aa: CASSVDTGDEKLFF
CDR3nt: TGTGCCAGCAGCGTAGATACAGGGGATGAAAAACTGTTTTTT

d_gene: TRBD1
j_gene: TRBJ1-2
abundance: few
v_gene: TRBV7-9
CDR3aa: CASSLPTGSGGYTF
CDR3nt: TGTGCCAGCAGCTTACCGACAGGGTCGGGGGGCTACACCTTC

d_gene: -
j_gene: TRBJ1-2
abundance: once
v_gene: TRBV27
CDR3aa: CASSLRGIDYGYTF
CDR3nt: TGTGCCAGCAGTTTAAGAGGGATCGACTATGGCTACACCTTC

d_gene: TRBD1
j_gene: TRBJ2-5
abundance: -
v_gene: TRBV5-4
CDR3aa: CASSNRDSQETQYF
CDR3nt: TGTGCCAGCAGTAACCGGGACAGCCAAGAGACCCAGTACTTC

d_gene: -
j_gene: TRBJ2-2
abundance: -
v_gene: TRBV14
CDR3aa: CASSPIDSTGELFF
CDR3nt: TGTGCCAGCAGCCCAATAGACAGCACCGGGGAGCTGTTTTTT

d_gene: -
j_gene: TRBJ1-1
abundance: few
v_gene: TRBV27
CDR3aa: CASSWGGSTEAFF
CDR3nt: TGTGCCAGCAGTTGGGGGGGTAGCACTGAAGCTTTCTTT

d_gene: -
j_gene: TRBJ1-2
abundance: -
v_gene: TRBV6-6
CDR3aa: CASRTGPPNYGYTF
CDR3nt: TGTGCCAGCAGGACAGGACCTCCTAACTATGGCTACACCTTC

d_gene: -
j_gene: TRBJ1-4
abundance: -
v_gene: TRBV7-2
CDR3aa: CASSLRRGGEKLFF
CDR3nt: TGTGCCAGCAGCTTAAGACGGGGGGGAGAAAAACTGTTTTTT

d_gene: TRBD1
j_gene: TRBJ2-1
abundance: -
v_gene: TRBV5-5
CDR3aa: CASSFDRAYNEQFF
CDR3nt: TGTGCCAGCAGCTTCGACAGGGCTTACAATGAGCAGTTCTTC

d_gene: -
j_gene: TRBJ1-4
abundance: -
v_gene: TRBV30
CDR3aa: CAWSVLRTAEKLFF
CDR3nt: TGTGCCTGGAGTGTACTCCGGACTGCAGAAAAACTGTTTTTT

d_gene: TRBD2
j_gene: TRBJ2-3
abundance: few
v_gene: TRBV10-1
CDR3aa: CASSENSGGSSSTQYF
CDR3nt: TGCGCCAGCAGTGAAAATAGCGGGGGATCATCGAGTACGCAGTATTTT

d_gene: -
j_gene: TRBJ1-1
abundance: -
v_gene: TRBV5-4
CDR3aa: CASSLDSGVTEAFF
CDR3nt: TGTGCCAGCAGCTTGGACAGTGGCGTCACTGAAGCTTTCTTT

d_gene: TRBD2
j_gene: TRBJ2-1
abundance: -
v_gene: TRBV5-1
CDR3aa: CASSLGASGEQFF
CDR3nt: TGCGCCAGCAGCTTGGGGGCTAGCGGAGAGCAGTTCTTC

d_gene: -
j_gene: TRBJ1-2
abundance: -
v_gene: TRBV9
CDR3aa: CASSVIGSANYYGYTF
CDR3nt: TGTGCCAGCAGCGTTATAGGAAGCGCTAATTACTATGGCTACACCTTC

d_gene: -
j_gene: TRBJ1-2
abundance: once
v_gene: TRBV6-1
CDR3aa: CASSEEGLSWADYGYTF
CDR3nt: TGTGCCAGCAGTGAAGAGGGGTTGTCCTGGGCTGACTATGGCTACACCTTC

d_gene: -
j_gene: TRBJ2-6
abundance: -
v_gene: TRBV30
CDR3aa: CAWSPLGRAGSGANVLTF
CDR3nt: TGTGCCTGGAGCCCACTTGGCAGAGCGGGCTCTGGGGCCAACGTCCTGACTTTC

d_gene: -
j_gene: TRBJ1-3
abundance: -
v_gene: TRBV15
CDR3aa: CATSRTGTSFSGNTIYF
CDR3nt: TGTGCCACCAGCAGAACCGGGACATCTTTCTCTGGAAACACCATATATTTT

d_gene: -
j_gene: TRBJ2-1
abundance: -
v_gene: TRBV11-2
CDR3aa: CASSLTGSLYNEQFF
CDR3nt: TGTGCCAGCAGCTTAACAGGGTCCCTCTACAATGAGCAGTTCTTC

d_gene: -
j_gene: TRBJ1-1
abundance: -
v_gene: TRBV12-3/TRBV12-4
CDR3aa: CASSLGRRTEAFF
CDR3nt: TGTGCCAGCAGTTTAGGGAGACGGACTGAAGCTTTCTTT

d_gene: -
j_gene: TRBJ2-2
abundance: -
v_gene: TRBV5-1
CDR3aa: CASSFEQGPTGELFF
CDR3nt: TGCGCCAGCAGCTTTGAACAGGGTCCCACCGGGGAGCTGTTTTTT

d_gene: -
j_gene: TRBJ1-1
abundance: -
v_gene: TRBV27
CDR3aa: CASSFSSGERGNTEAFF
CDR3nt: TGTGCCAGCAGTTTTAGTTCAGGGGAGAGGGGGAACACTGAAGCTTTCTTT

d_gene: -
j_gene: TRBJ2-1
abundance: once
v_gene: TRBV27
CDR3aa: CASGESRNEQFF
CDR3nt: TGTGCCAGCGGGGAGTCTCGGAATGAGCAGTTCTTC

d_gene: TRBD1
j_gene: TRBJ2-1
abundance: -
v_gene: TRBV6-6
CDR3aa: CASSPARTGGYGEQFF
CDR3nt: TGTGCCAGCAGCCCCGCCCGGACAGGGGGCTACGGTGAGCAGTTCTTC

d_gene: -
j_gene: TRBJ1-2
abundance: -
v_gene: TRBV29-1
CDR3aa: CSAPRGDYGYTF
CDR3nt: TGCAGCGCCCCGCGGGGGGACTATGGCTACACCTTC

d_gene: TRBD1
j_gene: TRBJ1-4
abundance: -
v_gene: TRBV10-3
CDR3aa: CAISDPGQGGEKLFF
CDR3nt: TGTGCCATCAGTGACCCGGGACAGGGGGGTGAAAAACTGTTTTTT

d_gene: -
j_gene: TRBJ1-2
abundance: -
v_gene: TRBV19
CDR3aa: CASSISQGRNYGYTF
CDR3nt: TGTGCCAGTAGTATCTCTCAGGGGCGAAACTATGGCTACACCTTC

d_gene: -
j_gene: TRBJ2-1
abundance: once
v_gene: TRBV28
CDR3aa: CASSAADGSSYNEQFF
CDR3nt: TGTGCCAGCAGTGCGGCAGACGGGAGCTCCTACAATGAGCAGTTCTTC

d_gene: -
j_gene: TRBJ2-5
abundance: -
v_gene: TRBV12-3/TRBV12-4
CDR3aa: CASRVDGVGTQYF
CDR3nt: TGTGCCAGCAGAGTGGACGGGGTGGGGACCCAGTACTTC

d_gene: -
j_gene: TRBJ1-2
abundance: -
v_gene: TRBV19
CDR3aa: CASSPDSATRNGYTF
CDR3nt: TGTGCCAGTAGTCCGGACAGTGCTACCAGGAACGGCTACACCTTC

d_gene: TRBD1
j_gene: TRBJ2-5
abundance: -
v_gene: TRBV7-2
CDR3aa: CASSRTGAGQTQYF
CDR3nt: TGTGCCAGCAGCCGGACAGGGGCGGGCCAGACCCAGTACTTC

d_gene: TRBD1
j_gene: TRBJ1-5
abundance: -
v_gene: TRBV30
CDR3aa: CACSDRVDQPQHF
CDR3nt: TGTGCCTGCTCAGACAGGGTAGATCAGCCCCAGCATTTT

d_gene: -
j_gene: TRBJ1-1
abundance: -
v_gene: TRBV4-3
CDR3aa: CASSQDWTPNTEAFF
CDR3nt: TGCGCCAGCAGCCAAGACTGGACACCCAACACTGAAGCTTTCTTT

d_gene: -
j_gene: TRBJ1-5
abundance: -
v_gene: TRBV28
CDR3aa: CASSPPGGSHQPQHF
CDR3nt: TGTGCCAGCAGTCCACCCGGGGGTTCCCATCAGCCCCAGCATTTT

d_gene: TRBD2
j_gene: TRBJ2-5
abundance: -
v_gene: TRBV5-8
CDR3aa: CASSPGLAGGQETQYF
CDR3nt: TGTGCCAGCAGCCCCGGACTAGCGGGGGGCCAAGAGACCCAGTACTTC

d_gene: TRBD1
j_gene: TRBJ1-5
abundance: -
v_gene: TRBV5-5
CDR3aa: CASSWGSGTGAQPQHF
CDR3nt: TGTGCCAGCAGCTGGGGCTCCGGGACAGGGGCTCAGCCCCAGCATTTT

d_gene: -
j_gene: TRBJ1-2
abundance: -
v_gene: TRBV7-2
CDR3aa: CASSYEVINYGYTF
CDR3nt: TGTGCCAGCAGCTACGAGGTTATAAACTATGGCTACACCTTC

d_gene: -
j_gene: TRBJ2-7
abundance: -
v_gene: TRBV23-1
CDR3aa: CASSHFGGGEQYF
CDR3nt: TGCGCCAGCAGTCATTTCGGGGGAGGTGAGCAGTACTTC

d_gene: TRBD2
j_gene: TRBJ2-4
abundance: -
v_gene: TRBV28
CDR3aa: CASIPLGLAGQNIQYF
CDR3nt: TGTGCCAGCATTCCCTTGGGACTAGCGGGACAAAACATTCAGTACTTC

d_gene: -
j_gene: TRBJ2-2
abundance: -
v_gene: TRBV2
CDR3aa: CASSGTVRNTGELFF
CDR3nt: TGTGCCAGCAGTGGGACTGTGCGAAACACCGGGGAGCTGTTTTTT